This T cell receptor beta chain stems from a study of vaccination effects on CD4 cells after COVID-19. Using immunoSEQ multiplex PCR, the repertoire was profiled, and TCRdb retains in-frame clones only, with some absent. The sample carries just under 65,000 clones, approximately 75% recorded once. To note about this clone: Its antigen is not known.

Sequencing followed a ViraFEST assay step that expanded antigen-specific CD4+ T cells with viral peptide pools. It was after 10 days of culture that CD4+ T cells were isolated. Nobody among the vaccine recipients had prior SARS-CoV-2 infection (nucleocapsid antibodies were negative). CDR3 size: 16 residues. The V segment lost 3 bases and the J segment 7 bases; nucleotides outside the gene matches: 14. Germline V gives CDR1 SGHTS, CDR2 YDEGEE. The chain has TRBV5-8 and TRBJ2-7, with 9 nucleotides matching TRBD1. Sample: CD4+ T cells from PBMCs cultured with HCoV-OC43 spike peptides, taken before COVID-19 vaccination. The subset denotes: HCoV-OC43 spike overlapping peptide pool stimulation. This clonotype originated in a human donor who received a COVID-19 vaccine. CDR3 in DNA: TGTGCCAGCAGCTCGAGGAAGACACAGGGGGCTTGGGAGCAGTACGTC. As protein: CASSSRKTQGAWEQYV.